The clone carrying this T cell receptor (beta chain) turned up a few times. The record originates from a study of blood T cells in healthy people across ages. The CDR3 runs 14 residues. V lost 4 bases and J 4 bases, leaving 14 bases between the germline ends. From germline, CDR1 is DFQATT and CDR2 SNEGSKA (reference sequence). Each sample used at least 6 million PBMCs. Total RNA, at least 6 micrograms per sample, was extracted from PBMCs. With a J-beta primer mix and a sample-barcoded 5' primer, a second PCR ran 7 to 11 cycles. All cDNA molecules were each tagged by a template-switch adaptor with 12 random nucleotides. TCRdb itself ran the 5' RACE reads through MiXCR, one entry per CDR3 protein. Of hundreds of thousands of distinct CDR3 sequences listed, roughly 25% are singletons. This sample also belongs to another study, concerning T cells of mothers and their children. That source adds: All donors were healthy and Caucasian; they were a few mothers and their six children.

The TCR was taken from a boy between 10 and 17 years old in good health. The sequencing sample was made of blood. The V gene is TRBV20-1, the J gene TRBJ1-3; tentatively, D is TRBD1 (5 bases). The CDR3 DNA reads TGCAGTGCTATCGTGCAGGGACCCGGAAACACCATATATTTT. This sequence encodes CSAIVQGPGNTIYF.